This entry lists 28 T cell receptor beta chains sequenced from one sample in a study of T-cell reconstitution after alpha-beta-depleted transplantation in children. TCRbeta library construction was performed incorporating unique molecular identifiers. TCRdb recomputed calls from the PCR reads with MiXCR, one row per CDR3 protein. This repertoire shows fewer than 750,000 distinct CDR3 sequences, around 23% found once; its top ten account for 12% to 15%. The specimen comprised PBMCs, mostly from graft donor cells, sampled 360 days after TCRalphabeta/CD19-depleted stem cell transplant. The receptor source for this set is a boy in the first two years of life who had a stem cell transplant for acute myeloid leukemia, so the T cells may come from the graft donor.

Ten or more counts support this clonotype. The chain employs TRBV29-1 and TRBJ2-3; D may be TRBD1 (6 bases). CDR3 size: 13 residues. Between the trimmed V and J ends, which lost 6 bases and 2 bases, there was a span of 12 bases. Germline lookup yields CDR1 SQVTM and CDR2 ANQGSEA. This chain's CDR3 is CSVRTVLTDTQYF. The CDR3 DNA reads TGCAGCGTCCGGACAGTCCTCACAGATACGCAGTATTTT.

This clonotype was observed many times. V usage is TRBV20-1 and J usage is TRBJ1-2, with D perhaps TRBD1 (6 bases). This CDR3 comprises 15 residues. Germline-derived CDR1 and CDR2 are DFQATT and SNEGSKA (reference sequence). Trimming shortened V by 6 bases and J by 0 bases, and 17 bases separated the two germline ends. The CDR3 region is CSAPLTGKANYGYTF. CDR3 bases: TGCAGTGCCCCACTTACAGGGAAGGCTAACTATGGCTACACCTTC.

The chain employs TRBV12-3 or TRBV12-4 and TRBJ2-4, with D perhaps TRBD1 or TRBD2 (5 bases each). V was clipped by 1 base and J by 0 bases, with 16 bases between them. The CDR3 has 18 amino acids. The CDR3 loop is CASSLDEGRNLAKNIQYF. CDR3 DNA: TGTGCCAGCAGTTTAGATGAGGGACGGAATCTAGCCAAAAACATTCAGTACTTC.

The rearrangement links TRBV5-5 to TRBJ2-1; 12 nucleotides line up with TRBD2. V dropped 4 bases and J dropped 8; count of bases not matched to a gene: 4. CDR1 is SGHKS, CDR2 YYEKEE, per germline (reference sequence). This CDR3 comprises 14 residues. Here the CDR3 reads CASSLWTSGDEQFF. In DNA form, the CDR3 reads TGTGCCAGCAGCCTATGGACTAGCGGGGATGAGCAGTTCTTC. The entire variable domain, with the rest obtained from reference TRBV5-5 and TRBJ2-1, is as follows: DAGVTQSPTHLIKTRGQQVTLRCSPISGHKSVSWYQQVLGQGPQFIFQYYEKEERGRGNFPDRFSARQFPNYSSELNVNALLLGDSALYLCASSLWTSGDEQFFGPGTRLTVL.

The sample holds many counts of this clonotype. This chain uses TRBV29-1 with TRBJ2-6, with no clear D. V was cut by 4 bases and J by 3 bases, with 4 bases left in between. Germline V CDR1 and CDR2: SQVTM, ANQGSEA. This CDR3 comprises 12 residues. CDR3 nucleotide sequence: TGCAGCGTTGTGTTTGGGGCCAACGTCCTGACTTTC. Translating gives CSVVFGANVLTF.

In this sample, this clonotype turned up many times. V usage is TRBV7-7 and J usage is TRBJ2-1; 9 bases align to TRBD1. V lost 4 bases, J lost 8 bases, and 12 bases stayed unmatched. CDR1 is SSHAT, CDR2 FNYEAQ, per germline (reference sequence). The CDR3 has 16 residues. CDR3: CASSSHRGLGYDEQFF. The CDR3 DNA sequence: TGTGCCAGCAGCTCACACAGGGGGCTGGGGTATGATGAGCAGTTCTTC.

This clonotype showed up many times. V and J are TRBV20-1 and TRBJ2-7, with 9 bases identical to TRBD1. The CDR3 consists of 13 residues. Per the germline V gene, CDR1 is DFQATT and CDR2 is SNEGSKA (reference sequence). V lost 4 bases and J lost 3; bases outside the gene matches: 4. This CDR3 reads CSATQGAVYEQYF. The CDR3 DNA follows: TGCAGTGCTACACAGGGGGCAGTCTACGAGCAGTACTTC.

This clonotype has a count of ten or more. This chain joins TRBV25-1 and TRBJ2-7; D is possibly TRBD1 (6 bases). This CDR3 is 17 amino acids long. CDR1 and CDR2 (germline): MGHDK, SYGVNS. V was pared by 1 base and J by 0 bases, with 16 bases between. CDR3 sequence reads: CASSESGGSRNSYEQYF. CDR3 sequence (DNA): TGTGCCAGCAGTGAATCTGGGGGCTCGAGGAACTCCTACGAGCAGTACTTC.

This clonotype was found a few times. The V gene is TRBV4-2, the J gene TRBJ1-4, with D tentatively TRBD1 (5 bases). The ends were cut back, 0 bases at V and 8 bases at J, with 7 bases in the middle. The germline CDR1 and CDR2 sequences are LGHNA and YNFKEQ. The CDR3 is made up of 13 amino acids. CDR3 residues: CASSQDPGEKLFF. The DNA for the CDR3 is TGTGCCAGCAGCCAAGATCCAGGGGAAAAACTGTTTTTT.

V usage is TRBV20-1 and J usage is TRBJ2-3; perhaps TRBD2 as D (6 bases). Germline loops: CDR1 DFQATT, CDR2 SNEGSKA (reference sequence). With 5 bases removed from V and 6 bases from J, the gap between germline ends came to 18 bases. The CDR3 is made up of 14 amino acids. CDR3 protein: CSARLYARGDTQYF. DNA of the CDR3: TGCAGTGCTCGACTCTATGCCCGGGGGGATACGCAGTATTTT.

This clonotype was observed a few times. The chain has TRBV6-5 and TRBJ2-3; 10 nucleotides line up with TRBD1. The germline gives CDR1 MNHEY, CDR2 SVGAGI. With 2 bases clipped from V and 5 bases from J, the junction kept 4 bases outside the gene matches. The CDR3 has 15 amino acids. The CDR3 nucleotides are TGTGCCAGCAGTTACGAGACAGGGGGCCTAGATACGCAGTATTTT. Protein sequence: CASSYETGGLDTQYF.

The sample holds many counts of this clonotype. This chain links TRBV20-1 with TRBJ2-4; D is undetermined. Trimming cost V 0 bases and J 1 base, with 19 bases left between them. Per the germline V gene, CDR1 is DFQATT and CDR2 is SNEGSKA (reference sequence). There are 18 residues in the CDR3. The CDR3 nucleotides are TGCAGTGCTAGAGACCCTCCGACGGGTCCCCGGGCCAAAAACATTCAGTACTTC. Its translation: CSARDPPTGPRAKNIQYF.

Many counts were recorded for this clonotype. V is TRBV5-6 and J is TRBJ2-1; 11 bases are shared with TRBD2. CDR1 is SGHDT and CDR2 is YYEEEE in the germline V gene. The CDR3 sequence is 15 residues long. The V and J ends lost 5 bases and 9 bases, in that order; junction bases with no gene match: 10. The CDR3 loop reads CASRLAGGPIFEQFF. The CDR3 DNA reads TGTGCCAGCAGATTAGCGGGGGGGCCGATCTTTGAGCAGTTCTTC. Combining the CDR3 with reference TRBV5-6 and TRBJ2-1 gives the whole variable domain DAGVTQSPTHLIKTRGQQVTLRCSPKSGHDTVSWYQQALGQGPQFIFQYYEEEERQRGNFPDRFSGHQFPNYSSELNVNALLLGDSALYLCASRLAGGPIFEQFFGPGTRLTVL.

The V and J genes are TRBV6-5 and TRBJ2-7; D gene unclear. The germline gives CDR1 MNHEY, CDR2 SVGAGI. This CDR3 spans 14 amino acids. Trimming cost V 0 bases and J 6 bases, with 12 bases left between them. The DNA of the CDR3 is TGTGCCAGCAGTTACTCGAGGCCCCTCGGCGAGCAGTACTTC. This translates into CASSYSRPLGEQYF.

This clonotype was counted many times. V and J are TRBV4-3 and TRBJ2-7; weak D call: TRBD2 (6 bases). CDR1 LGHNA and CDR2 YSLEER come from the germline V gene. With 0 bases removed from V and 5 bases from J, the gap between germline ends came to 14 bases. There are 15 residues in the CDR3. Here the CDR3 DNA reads TGCGCCAGCAGCCAAGACCGGGACGGGGGAGACGAGCAGTACTTC. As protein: CASSQDRDGGDEQYF.

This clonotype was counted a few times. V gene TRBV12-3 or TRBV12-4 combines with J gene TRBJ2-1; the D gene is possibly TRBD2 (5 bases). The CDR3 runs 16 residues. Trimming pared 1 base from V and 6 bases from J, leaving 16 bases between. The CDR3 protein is CASSLDAFEGLNEQFF. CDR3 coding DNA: TGTGCCAGCAGTTTAGATGCTTTTGAGGGCCTCAATGAGCAGTTCTTC.

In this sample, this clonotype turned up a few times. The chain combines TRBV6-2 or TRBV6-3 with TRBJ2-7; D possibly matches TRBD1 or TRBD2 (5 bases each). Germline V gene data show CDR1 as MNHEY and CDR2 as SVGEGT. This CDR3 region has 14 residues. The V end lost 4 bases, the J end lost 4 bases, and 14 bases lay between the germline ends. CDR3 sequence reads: CASSLTMGPYEQYF. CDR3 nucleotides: TGTGCCAGCAGTTTGACTATGGGACCATACGAGCAGTACTTC.

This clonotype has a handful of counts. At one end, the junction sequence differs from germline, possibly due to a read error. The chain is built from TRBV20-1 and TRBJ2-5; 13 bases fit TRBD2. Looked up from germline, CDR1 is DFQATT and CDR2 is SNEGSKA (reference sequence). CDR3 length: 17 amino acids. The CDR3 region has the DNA TGCTGTGCTAGAGATCCCTCGACTAGCGGGGGGTTGGAGACCCAGTACTTC. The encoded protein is CCARDPSTSGGLETQYF.

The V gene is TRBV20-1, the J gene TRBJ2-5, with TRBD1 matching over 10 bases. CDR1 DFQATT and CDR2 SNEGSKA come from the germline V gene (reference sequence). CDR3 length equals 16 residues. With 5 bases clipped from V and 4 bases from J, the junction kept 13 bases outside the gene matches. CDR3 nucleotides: TGCAGTGCTCGAGGAGTGACGGACAGGGGGGCAGAGACCCAGTACTTC. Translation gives CSARGVTDRGAETQYF.

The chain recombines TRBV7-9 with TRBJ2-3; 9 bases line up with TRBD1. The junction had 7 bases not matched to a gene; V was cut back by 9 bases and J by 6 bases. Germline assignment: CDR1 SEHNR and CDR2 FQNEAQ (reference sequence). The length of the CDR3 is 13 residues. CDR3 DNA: TGTGCCAGTCCGGGACAGGGAGTTGATACGCAGTATTTT. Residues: CASPGQGVDTQYF.

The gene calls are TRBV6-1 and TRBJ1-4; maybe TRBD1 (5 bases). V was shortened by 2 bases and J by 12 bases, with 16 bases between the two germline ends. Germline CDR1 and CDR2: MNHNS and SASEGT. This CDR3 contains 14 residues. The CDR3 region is CASSEPARGGELFF. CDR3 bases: TGTGCCAGCAGTGAACCGGCGAGGGGCGGAGAACTGTTTTTT.

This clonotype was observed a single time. The DNA for the CDR3 is TGTGCCAGCAACGTTAATTTCGGGACAGTGAACACTGAAGCTTTCTTT. It encodes CASNVNFGTVNTEAFF. V is TRBV11-2 and J is TRBJ1-1; TRBD1 aligns across 7 bases. Trimming cost V 7 bases and J 0 bases; bases outside gene matches: 11. CDR3 length equals 16 residues. CDR1 and CDR2 from the germline V gene are SGHAT and FQNNGV.

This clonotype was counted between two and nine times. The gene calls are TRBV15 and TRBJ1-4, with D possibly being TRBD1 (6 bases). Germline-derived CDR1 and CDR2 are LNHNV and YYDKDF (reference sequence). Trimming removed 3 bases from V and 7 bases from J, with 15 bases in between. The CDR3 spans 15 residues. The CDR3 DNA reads TGTGCCACCAGCAGGGAGGACAGTCGGGTTGAAAAACTGTTTTTT. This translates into CATSREDSRVEKLFF.

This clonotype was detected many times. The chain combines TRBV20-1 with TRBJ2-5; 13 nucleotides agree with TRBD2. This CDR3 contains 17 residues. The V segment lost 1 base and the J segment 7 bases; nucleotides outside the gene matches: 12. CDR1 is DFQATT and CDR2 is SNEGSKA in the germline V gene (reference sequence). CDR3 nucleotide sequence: TGCAGTGCTAGAGGGACTGATGATACTAGCGGGGGGGGGACCCAGTACTTC. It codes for CSARGTDDTSGGGTQYF.

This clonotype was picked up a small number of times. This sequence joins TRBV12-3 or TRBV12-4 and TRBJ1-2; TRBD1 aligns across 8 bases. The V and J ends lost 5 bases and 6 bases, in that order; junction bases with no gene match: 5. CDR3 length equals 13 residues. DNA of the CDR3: TGTGCCAGCAGTCGACAGGGGAATGATGGCTACACCTTC. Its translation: CASSRQGNDGYTF.

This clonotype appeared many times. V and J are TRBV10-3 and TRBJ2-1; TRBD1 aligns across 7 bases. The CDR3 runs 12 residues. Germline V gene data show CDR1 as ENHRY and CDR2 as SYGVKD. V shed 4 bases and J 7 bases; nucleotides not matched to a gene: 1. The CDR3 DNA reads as TGTGCCATCAGTGTACAGGGGAATGAGCAGTTCTTC. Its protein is CAISVQGNEQFF.

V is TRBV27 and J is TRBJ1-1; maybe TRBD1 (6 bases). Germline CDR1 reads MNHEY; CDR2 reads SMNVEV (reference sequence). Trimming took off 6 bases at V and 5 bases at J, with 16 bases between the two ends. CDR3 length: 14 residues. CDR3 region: CASRGGGARTEAFF. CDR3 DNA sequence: TGTGCCAGCAGGGGGGGGGGGGCGCGGACTGAAGCTTTCTTT.

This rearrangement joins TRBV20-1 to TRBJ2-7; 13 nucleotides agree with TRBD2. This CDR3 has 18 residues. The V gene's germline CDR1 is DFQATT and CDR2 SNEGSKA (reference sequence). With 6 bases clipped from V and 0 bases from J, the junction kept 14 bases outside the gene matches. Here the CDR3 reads CSAQGGLAGTISSYEQYV. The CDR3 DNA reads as TGCAGTGCCCAGGGGGGACTAGCGGGGACCATTAGCTCCTACGAGCAGTACGTC.